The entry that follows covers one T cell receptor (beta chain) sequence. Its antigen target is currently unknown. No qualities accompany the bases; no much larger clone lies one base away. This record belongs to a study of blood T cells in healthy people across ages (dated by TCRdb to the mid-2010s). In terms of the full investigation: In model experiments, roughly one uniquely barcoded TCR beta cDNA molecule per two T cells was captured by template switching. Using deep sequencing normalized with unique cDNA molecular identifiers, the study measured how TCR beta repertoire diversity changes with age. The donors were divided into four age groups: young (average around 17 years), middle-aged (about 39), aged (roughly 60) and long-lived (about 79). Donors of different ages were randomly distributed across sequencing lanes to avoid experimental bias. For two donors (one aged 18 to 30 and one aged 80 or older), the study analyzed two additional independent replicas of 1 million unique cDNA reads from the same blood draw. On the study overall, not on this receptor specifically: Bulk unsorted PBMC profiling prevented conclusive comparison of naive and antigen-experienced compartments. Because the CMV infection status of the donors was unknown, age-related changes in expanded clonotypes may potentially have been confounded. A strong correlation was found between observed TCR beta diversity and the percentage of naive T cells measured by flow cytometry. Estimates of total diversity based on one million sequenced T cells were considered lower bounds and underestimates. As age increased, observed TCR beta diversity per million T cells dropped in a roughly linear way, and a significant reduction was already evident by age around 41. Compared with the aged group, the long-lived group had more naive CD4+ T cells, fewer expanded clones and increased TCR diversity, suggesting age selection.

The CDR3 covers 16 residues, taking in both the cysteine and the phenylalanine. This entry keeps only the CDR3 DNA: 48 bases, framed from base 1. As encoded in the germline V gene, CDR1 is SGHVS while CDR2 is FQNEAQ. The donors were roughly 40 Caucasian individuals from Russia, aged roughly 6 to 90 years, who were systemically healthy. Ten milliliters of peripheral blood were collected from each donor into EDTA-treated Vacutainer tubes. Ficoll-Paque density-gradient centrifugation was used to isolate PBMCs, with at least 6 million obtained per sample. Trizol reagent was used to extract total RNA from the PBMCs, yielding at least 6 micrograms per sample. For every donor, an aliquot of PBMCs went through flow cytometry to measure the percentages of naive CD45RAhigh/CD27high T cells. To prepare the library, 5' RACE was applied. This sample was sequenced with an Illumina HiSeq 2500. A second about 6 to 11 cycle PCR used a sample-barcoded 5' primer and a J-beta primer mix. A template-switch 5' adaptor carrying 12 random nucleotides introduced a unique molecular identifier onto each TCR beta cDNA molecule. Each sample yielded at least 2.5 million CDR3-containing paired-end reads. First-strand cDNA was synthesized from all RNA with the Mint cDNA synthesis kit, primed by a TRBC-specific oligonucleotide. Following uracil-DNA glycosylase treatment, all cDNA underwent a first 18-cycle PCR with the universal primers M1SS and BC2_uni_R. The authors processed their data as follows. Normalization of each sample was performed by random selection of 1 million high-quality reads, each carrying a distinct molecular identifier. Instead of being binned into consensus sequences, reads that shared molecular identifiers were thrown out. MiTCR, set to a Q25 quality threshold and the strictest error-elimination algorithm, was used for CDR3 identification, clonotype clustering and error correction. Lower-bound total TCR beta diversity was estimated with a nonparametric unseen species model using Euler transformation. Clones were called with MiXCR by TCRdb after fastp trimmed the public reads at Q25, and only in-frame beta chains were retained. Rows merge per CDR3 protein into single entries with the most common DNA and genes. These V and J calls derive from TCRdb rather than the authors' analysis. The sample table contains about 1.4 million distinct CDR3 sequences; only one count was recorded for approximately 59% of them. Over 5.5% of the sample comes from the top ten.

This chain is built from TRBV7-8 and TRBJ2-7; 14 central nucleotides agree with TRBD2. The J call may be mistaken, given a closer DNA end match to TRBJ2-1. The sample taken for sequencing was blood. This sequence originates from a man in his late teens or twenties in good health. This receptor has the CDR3 CASSPRTSGGNNEQFF. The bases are TGTGCCAGCAGCCCTAGGACTAGCGGGGGGAACAATGAGCAGTTCTTC.